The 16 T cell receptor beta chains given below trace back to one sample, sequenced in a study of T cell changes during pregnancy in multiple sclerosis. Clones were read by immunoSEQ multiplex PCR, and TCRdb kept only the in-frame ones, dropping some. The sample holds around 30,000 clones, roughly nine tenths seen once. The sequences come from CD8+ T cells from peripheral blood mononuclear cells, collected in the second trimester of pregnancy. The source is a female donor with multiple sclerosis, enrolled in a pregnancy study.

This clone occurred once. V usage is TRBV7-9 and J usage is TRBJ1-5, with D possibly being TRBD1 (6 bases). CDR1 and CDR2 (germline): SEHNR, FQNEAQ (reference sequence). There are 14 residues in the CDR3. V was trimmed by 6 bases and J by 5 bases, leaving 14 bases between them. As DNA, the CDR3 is TGTGCCAGCAGTCTGGGACAAGGGGATCAGCCCCAGCATTTT. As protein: CASSLGQGDQPQHF.

CDR3 in DNA: TGCAGTGCTCGACTAGCGGGAGACCAGTACTTC. This gives the protein CSARLAGDQYF. The rearrangement joins TRBV20-1 to TRBJ2-7; 12 nucleotides match TRBD2. Losses at the gene ends were 5 bases for V and 10 bases for J; bases not matched to a gene: 3. Germline loops: CDR1 DFQATT, CDR2 SNEGSKA (reference sequence). This CDR3 comprises 11 residues.

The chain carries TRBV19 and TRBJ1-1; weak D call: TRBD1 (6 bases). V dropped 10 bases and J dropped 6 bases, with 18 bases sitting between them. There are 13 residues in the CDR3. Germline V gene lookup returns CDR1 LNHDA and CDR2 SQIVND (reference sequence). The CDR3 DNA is TGTGCCACTGAAGTTGGTTCAGGGGCTGAAGCTTTCTTT. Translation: CATEVGSGAEAFF.

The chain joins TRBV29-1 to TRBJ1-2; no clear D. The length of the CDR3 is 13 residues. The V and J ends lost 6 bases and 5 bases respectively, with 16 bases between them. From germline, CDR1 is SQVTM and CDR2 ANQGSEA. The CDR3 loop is CSVLQRPPYGYTF. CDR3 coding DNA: TGCAGCGTGCTGCAGAGGCCGCCTTATGGCTACACCTTC. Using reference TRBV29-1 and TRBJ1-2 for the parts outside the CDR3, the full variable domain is SAVISQKPSRDICQRGTSLTIQCQVDSQVTMMFWYRQQPGQSLTLIATANQGSEATYESGFVIDKFPISRPNLTFSTLTVSNMSPEDSSIYLCSVLQRPPYGYTFGSGTRLTVV.

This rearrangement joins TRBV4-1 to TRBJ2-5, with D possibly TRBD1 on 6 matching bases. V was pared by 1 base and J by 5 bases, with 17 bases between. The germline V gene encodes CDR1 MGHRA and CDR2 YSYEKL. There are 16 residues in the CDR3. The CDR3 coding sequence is TGCGCCAGCAGCCAAGGATGGAGCCAGGGGCCTGAGACCCAGTACTTC. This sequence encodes CASSQGWSQGPETQYF.

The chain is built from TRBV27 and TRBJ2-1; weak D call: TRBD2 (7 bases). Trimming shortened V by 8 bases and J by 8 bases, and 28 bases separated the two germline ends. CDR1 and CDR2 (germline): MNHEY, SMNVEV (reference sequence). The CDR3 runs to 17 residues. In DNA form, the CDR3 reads TGTGCCAGCCATCCATCGGGGCTAGCGGCCGGGGGCGATGAGCAGTTCTTC. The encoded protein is CASHPSGLAAGGDEQFF.

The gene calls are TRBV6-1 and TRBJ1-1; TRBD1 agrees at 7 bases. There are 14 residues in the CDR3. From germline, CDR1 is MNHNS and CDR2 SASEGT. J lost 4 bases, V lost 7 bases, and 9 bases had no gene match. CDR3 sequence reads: CASTRQGEGTEAFF. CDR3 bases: TGTGCCAGCACCCGACAGGGTGAGGGCACTGAAGCTTTCTTT.

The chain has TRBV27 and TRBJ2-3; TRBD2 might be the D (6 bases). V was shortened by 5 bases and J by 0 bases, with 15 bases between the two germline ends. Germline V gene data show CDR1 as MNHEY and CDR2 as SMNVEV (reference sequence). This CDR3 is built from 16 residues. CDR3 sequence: CASSLGVAASTDTQYF. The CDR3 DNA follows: TGTGCCAGCAGTCTAGGGGTAGCGGCTAGCACAGATACGCAGTATTTT.

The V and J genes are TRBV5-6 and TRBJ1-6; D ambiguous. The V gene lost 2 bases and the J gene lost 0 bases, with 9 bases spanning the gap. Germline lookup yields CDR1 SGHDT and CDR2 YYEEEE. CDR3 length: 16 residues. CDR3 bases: TGTGCCAGCAGCTTACATGGCTTCTCCTATAATTCACCCCTCCACTTT. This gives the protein CASSLHGFSYNSPLHF.

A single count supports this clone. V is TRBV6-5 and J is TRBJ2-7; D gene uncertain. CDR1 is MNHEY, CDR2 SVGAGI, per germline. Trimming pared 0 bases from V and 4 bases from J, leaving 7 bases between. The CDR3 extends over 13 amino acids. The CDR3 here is CASSYSASYEQYF. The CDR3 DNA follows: TGTGCCAGCAGTTACTCCGCCAGTTACGAGCAGTACTTC.

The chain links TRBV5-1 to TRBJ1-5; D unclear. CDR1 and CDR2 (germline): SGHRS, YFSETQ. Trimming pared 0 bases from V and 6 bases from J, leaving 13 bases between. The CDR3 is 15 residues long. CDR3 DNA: TGCGCCAGCAGCTTGGGGGAGGGAGAAACTCAGCCCCAGCATTTT. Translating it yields CASSLGEGETQPQHF.

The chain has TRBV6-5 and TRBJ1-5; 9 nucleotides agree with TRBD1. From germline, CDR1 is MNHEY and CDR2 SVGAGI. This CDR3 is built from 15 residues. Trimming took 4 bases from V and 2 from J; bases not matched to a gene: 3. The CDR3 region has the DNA TGTGCCAGCAGTTTGGACAGGGGCGGCAATCAGCCCCAGCATTTT. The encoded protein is CASSLDRGGNQPQHF.

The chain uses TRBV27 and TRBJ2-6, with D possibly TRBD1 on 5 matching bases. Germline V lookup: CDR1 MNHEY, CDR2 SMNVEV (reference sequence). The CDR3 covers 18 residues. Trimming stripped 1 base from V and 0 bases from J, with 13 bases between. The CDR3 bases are TGTGCCAGCAGTTTATTCCCAGGGCCAAGCTCTGGGGCCAACGTCCTGACTTTC. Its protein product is CASSLFPGPSSGANVLTF.

CDR3: CASSETSGSGNEQFF. For the CDR3, the DNA is TGTGCCAGCAGTGAAACTAGCGGGAGCGGGAATGAGCAGTTCTTC. The chain combines TRBV6-4 with TRBJ2-1; TRBD2 matches 11 bases. CDR1 is MRHNA and CDR2 is SNTAGT in the germline V gene. The junction had 5 bases not matched to a gene; V was cut back by 3 bases and J by 7 bases. This CDR3 is built from 15 residues.

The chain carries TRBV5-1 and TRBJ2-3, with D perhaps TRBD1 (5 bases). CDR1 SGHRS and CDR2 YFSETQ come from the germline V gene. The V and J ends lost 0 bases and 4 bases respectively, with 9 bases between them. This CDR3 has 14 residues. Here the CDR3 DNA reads TGCGCCAGCAGCTTGGAAACCAGGGCAGATACGCAGTATTTT. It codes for CASSLETRADTQYF.

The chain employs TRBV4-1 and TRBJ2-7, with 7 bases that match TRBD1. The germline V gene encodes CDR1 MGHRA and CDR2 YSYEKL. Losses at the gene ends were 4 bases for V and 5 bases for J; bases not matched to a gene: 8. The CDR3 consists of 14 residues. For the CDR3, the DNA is TGCGCCAGCAGCCCGACAGGGCTTAGAAACGAGCAGTACTTC. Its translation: CASSPTGLRNEQYF.